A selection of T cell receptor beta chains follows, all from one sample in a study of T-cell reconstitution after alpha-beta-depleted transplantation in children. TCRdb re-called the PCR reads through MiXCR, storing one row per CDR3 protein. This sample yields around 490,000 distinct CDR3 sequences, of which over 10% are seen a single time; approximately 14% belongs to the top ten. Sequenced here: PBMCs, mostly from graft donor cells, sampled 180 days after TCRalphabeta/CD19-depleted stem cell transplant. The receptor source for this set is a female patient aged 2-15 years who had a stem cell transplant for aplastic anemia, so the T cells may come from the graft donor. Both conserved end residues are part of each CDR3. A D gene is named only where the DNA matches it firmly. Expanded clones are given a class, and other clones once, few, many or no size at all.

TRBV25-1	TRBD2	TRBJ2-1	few	TGTGCCAGCAGTGCCATGGGGACTAGCCGCTACAATGAGCAGTTCTTC	CASSAMGTSRYNEQFF
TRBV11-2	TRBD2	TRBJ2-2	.	TGTGCCAGCAGCTCCCCGTACTTGGGACTAGCGGGAGATACCGGGGAGCTGTTTTTT	CASSSPYLGLAGDTGELFF
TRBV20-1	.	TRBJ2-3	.	TGCAGTGCGGGAGCGGATACGCAGTATTTT	CSAGADTQYF
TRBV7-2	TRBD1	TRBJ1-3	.	TGTGCCAGCAGCTCGGGACAGGGAGAAGGAAACACCATATATTTT	CASSSGQGEGNTIYF
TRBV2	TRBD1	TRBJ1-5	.	TGTGCCAGCAGTGACTACAGGGGAGCGAATCAGCCCCAGCATTTT	CASSDYRGANQPQHF
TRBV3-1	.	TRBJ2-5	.	TGTGCCAGCAGCCAAGTGTGGAAGGGGGGGGAGACCCAGTACTTC	CASSQVWKGGETQYF
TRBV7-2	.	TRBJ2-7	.	TGTGCCAGCAGCTGGGACTACGAGCAGTACTTC	CASSWDYEQYF
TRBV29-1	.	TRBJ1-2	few	TGCAGCCTCTGGGAAAACTATGGCTACACCTTC	CSLWENYGYTF
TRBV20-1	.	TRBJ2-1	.	TGCAGTGACCGGGACAGGCCTCCGGGGGGGGATGAGCAGTTCTTC	CSDRDRPPGGDEQFF
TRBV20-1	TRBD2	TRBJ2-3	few	TGCAGTGCTAGAGCCATTCTAGCGGGAGGGCCCACAGATACGCAGTATTTT	CSARAILAGGPTDTQYF
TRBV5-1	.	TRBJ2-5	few	TGCGCCAGCTCGGACCCGATAGGAGAGACCCAGTACTTC	CASSDPIGETQYF
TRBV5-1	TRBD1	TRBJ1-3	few	TGCGCCAGCAGCTCAGGGGGCAATGGAAACACCATATATTTT	CASSSGGNGNTIYF
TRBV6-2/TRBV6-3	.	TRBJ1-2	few	TGTGCCAGCAGTTACCGACAGACTCCAGGAGGCTACACCTTC	CASSYRQTPGGYTF
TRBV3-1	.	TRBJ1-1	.	TGTGCCAGCAGCCAATTGGAGGCGACTGAAGCTTTCTTT	CASSQLEATEAFF
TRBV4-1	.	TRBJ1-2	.	TGCGCCAGCAGACCGTCGTCACCTGCTAACTATGGCTACACCTTC	CASRPSSPANYGYTF
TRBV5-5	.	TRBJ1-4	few	TGTGCCAGCAGCCGCTTGGGAGCAACTAATGAAAAACTGTTTTTT	CASSRLGATNEKLFF
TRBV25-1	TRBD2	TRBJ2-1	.	TGTGCCAGCAGTGGCACTAGCGGGAGACCCAATGAGCAGTTCTTC	CASSGTSGRPNEQFF
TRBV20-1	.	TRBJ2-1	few	TGCAGTGCTAGAGAAATGAAGGACCCTTACAATGAGCAGTTCTTC	CSAREMKDPYNEQFF
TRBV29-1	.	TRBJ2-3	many	TGCAGCGTTGGGTTCCAGACCACAGATACGCAGTATTTT	CSVGFQTTDTQYF
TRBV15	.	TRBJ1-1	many	TGTGCCACCAGCAGAGATCCCAACACTGAAGCTTTCTTT	CATSRDPNTEAFF
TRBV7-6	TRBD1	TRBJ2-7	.	TGTGCCAGCAGCTTAATCACAGGGGGCGAGCAGTACTTC	CASSLITGGEQYF
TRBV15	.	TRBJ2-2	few	TGTGCCACCAGCCCGGGACGATACACCGGGGAGCTGTTTTTT	CATSPGRYTGELFF